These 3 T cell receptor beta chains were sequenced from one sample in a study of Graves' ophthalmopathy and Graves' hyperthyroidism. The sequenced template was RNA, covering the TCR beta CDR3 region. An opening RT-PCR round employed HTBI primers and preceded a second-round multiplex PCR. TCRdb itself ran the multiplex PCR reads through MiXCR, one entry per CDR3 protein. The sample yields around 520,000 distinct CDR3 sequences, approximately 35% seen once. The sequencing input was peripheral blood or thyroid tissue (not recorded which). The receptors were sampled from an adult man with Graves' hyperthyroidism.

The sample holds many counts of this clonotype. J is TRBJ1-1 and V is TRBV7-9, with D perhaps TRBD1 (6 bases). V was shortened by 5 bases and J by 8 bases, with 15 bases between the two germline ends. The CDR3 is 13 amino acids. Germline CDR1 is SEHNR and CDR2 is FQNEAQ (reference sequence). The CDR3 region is CASSRPGAHEAFF. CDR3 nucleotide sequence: TGTGCCAGCAGCAGGCCGGGGGCGCACGAAGCTTTCTTT.

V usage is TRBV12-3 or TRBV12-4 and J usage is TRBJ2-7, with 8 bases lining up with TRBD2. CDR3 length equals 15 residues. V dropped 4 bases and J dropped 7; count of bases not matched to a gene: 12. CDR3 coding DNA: TGTGCCAGCAGTTCGGCGCGGGGGGTCGGCGGGGAGCAGTACTTC. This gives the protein CASSSARGVGGEQYF.

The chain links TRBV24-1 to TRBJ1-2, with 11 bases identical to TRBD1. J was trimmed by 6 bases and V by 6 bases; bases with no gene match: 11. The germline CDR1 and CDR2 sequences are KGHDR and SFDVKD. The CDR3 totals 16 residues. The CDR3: CATSSRTGGFFDGYTF. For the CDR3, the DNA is TGTGCCACCAGTAGTAGGACAGGGGGCTTTTTCGATGGCTACACCTTC.